A single sample is the source of the 3 T cell receptor beta chains below, sequenced in a study of T cell repertoires and Cas9 in healthy adults. The data were produced by immunoSEQ multiplex PCR, yet TCRdb's version contains in-frame clones alone and is incomplete. This table holds tens of thousands of clones, 80% to 95% found once. Sample: CD4+ effector T cells (CD127+, CD25-, CD137-, CD154-) from PBMCs; culture status not recorded. The receptors were sampled from a human donor in good health.

J is TRBJ2-3 and V is TRBV7-2, with 10 bases aligning to TRBD2. The CDR3 extends over 18 amino acids. The germline CDR1 and CDR2 sequences are SGHTA and FQGNSA. Germline trimming cut 5 bases from V and 0 bases from J; bases unmatched to any gene: 11. CDR3 in DNA: TGTGCCAGCAGCATTAGACGGGGACTAGCGACTAGCACAGATACGCAGTATTTT. This gives the protein CASSIRRGLATSTDTQYF. The full variable domain, completed using reference TRBV7-2 and TRBJ2-3, is GAGVSQSPSNKVTEKGKDVELRCDPISGHTALYWYRQSLGQGLEFLIYFQGNSAPDKSGLPSDRFSAERTGGSVSTLTIQRTQQEDSAVYLCASSIRRGLATSTDTQYFGPGTRLTVL.

This clone occurred once. The chain is built from TRBV7-2 and TRBJ2-3; TRBD2 agrees at 9 bases. This CDR3 spans 16 amino acids. V gave up 9 bases and J gave up 2 bases; unmatched junction bases: 12. The germline gives CDR1 SGHTA, CDR2 FQGNSA. CDR3 coding DNA: TGTGCCAGTTTGAATCGGCTAGCGGGGCACACAGATACGCAGTATTTT. Its translation: CASLNRLAGHTDTQYF. Based on the CDR3 plus reference TRBV7-2 and TRBJ2-3, the full variable domain is GAGVSQSPSNKVTEKGKDVELRCDPISGHTALYWYRQSLGQGLEFLIYFQGNSAPDKSGLPSDRFSAERTGGSVSTLTIQRTQQEDSAVYLCASLNRLAGHTDTQYFGPGTRLTVL.

The chain uses TRBV6-1 and TRBJ1-4; TRBD1 agrees at 8 bases. This CDR3 comprises 14 residues. CDR1 is MNHNS and CDR2 is SASEGT in the germline V gene. The junction had 7 bases not matched to a gene; V was cut back by 3 bases and J by 10 bases. The CDR3: CASSEEQGGSKLFF. The CDR3 DNA reads TGTGCCAGCAGTGAGGAACAGGGGGGTTCAAAACTGTTTTTT.